This TCR delta chain derives from a study of gamma-delta T cells after stem cell transplantation. TCRdb re-analyzed the RT-PCR reads via CATT. Of around 2,400 delta-chain clones in the sample, 25% to 35% were seen once. In its sample, this clone was seen once. Germline is not matched at one junction end, which may reflect a read error. This CDR3 is 22 amino acids long. Germline values: CDR1 TSWWSYY, CDR2 QGS. The source is a human donor. It is not recorded whose cells these are; they may come from a transplant donor. The rearrangement joins TRDV1 to TRDJ1; 9 nucleotides agree with TRDD3. The specimen sequenced was gamma-delta T cells. The CDR3 DNA sequence: TGTGCTCTAGGGGCTTGGTGGCCCCGTCTCCAGTGGGGGATAAAACCAACCGATAAACTCATCTTT. Amino acids: CALGAWWPRLQWGIKPTDKLIF.